These 18 T cell receptor beta chains share one sample of origin, sequenced in a study of response to subunit inactivated influenza vaccine. TCRdb reprocessed the RT-PCR reads with MiXCR, giving one entry per CDR3 protein. The sample yields hundreds of thousands of distinct CDR3 sequences, around 15% seen once. This specimen was PBMCs from blood, taken approximately 15 days before vaccination. The receptors here all came from a man in his fifties or sixties who received an inactivated influenza vaccine.

V is TRBV28 and J is TRBJ2-1, with D unclear. Germline loops: CDR1 MDHEN, CDR2 SYDVKM. V was cut by 5 bases and J by 5 bases, with 16 bases left in between. The CDR3 is 15 residues long. CDR3 DNA sequence: TGTGCCAGCAGTCGACGCCCCCGATCAAACAATGAGCAGTTCTTC. It is translated as CASSRRPRSNNEQFF. Drawing the rest from reference TRBV28 and TRBJ2-1, the complete variable domain is DVKVTQSSRYLVKRTGEKVFLECVQDMDHENMFWYRQDPGLGLRLIYFSYDVKMKEKGDIPEGYSVSREKKERFSLILESASTNQTSMYLCASSRRPRSNNEQFFGPGTRLTVL.

This clonotype came up many times. The rearrangement links TRBV28 to TRBJ2-3; either TRBD1 or TRBD2 may supply D (6 bases each). Trimming removed 6 bases at V and 4 bases at J, with 17 bases between. CDR1 MDHEN and CDR2 SYDVKM come from the germline V gene. The CDR3 is 15 amino acids. The CDR3 loop is CASSPLGGPADTQYF. The CDR3 bases are TGTGCCAGCAGCCCGCTGGGGGGCCCCGCAGATACGCAGTATTTT.

This clonotype was observed a few times. This chain links TRBV6-1 with TRBJ2-7; D is possibly TRBD2 (5 bases). Trimming took 5 bases from V and 0 from J, leaving 14 bases between them. CDR1 is MNHNS, CDR2 SASEGT, per germline. The CDR3 has 15 residues. CDR3 nucleotide sequence: TGTGCCAGCAGTAGGACTGATCACAGCTCCTACGAGCAGTACTTC. It yields the protein CASSRTDHSSYEQYF.

This clonotype was seen a few times. The V gene is TRBV5-1, the J gene TRBJ1-1; D gene ambiguous. With 0 bases removed from V and 3 bases from J, the gap between germline ends came to 9 bases. The CDR3 length is 14 residues. The germline V gene has CDR1 SGHRS and CDR2 YFSETQ. For the CDR3, the DNA is TGCGCCAGCAGCTTGGTATCGGTTCACACTGAAGCTTTCTTT. Amino acids: CASSLVSVHTEAFF.

The chain recombines TRBV20-1 with TRBJ2-5, with 12 bases lining up with TRBD2. The CDR3 totals 16 residues. The ends lost 1 base at V and 5 bases at J; junction bases unmatched: 8. Germline CDR1 DFQATT, CDR2 SNEGSKA (reference sequence). CDR3 nucleotides: TGCAGTGCTAGAGGGCTGCTAGCGGGAGGGTATGAGACCCAGTACTTC. It is translated as CSARGLLAGGYETQYF.

This clonotype was seen ten or more times. The J gene is TRBJ2-3, the V gene TRBV20-1; 10 positions match TRBD2. The junction had 5 bases not matched to a gene; V was cut back by 0 bases and J by 5 bases. Per germline, CDR1 DFQATT and CDR2 SNEGSKA (reference sequence). This CDR3 comprises 15 residues. DNA of the CDR3: TGCAGTGCTAGAGATGCTACTAGCGGGAAAGATACGCAGTATTTT. Translation: CSARDATSGKDTQYF.

This chain joins TRBV6-6 and TRBJ2-5, with TRBD2 as a possible D gene (6 bases). Between the trimmed V and J ends, which lost 2 bases and 4 bases, there was a span of 8 bases. Germline CDR1 reads MNHNY; CDR2 reads SVGAGI (reference sequence). This CDR3 comprises 13 residues. The CDR3 spells CASSYGGPETQYF. The CDR3 DNA follows: TGTGCCAGCAGTTACGGAGGGCCAGAGACCCAGTACTTC.

This clonotype was seen a few times. The J gene is TRBJ2-7, the V gene TRBV20-1; no reliable D call. The CDR3 spans 15 residues. The germline CDR1 and CDR2 sequences are DFQATT and SNEGSKA (reference sequence). V lost 6 bases to trimming and J lost 2 bases, with 20 bases between them. CDR3 residues: CSANRAGFPAYEQYF. The CDR3, as DNA: TGCAGTGCCAATAGGGCCGGGTTCCCGGCCTACGAGCAGTACTTC.

The chain couples TRBV29-1 to TRBJ2-3, with 12 bases aligning to TRBD2. Germline V CDR1 and CDR2: SQVTM, ANQGSEA. Trimming removed 5 bases from V and 5 bases from J; junction bases left unmatched: 5. The length of the CDR3 is 14 residues. This CDR3 reads CSVRLAGARDTQYF. CDR3 DNA: TGCAGCGTTAGACTAGCGGGAGCGAGAGATACGCAGTATTTT.

In its sample, this clonotype was seen many times. This chain connects TRBV29-1 to TRBJ2-1; possible D gene TRBD2, 6 bases. The germline gives CDR1 SQVTM, CDR2 ANQGSEA. The V and J ends lost 4 bases and 8 bases respectively, with 15 bases between them. The CDR3 has 13 residues. The CDR3 DNA reads as TGCAGCGTTGTACTTGCGGGGACGGATGAGCAGTTCTTC. Protein: CSVVLAGTDEQFF.

The gene calls are TRBV15 and TRBJ2-6; either TRBD1 or TRBD2 may fit D (5 bases each). The CDR3 extends over 16 amino acids. V shed 1 base and J shed 4 bases, with 11 bases lying between them. The V gene's germline CDR1 is LNHNV and CDR2 YYDKDF (reference sequence). As DNA, the CDR3 is TGTGCCACCAGCAGAGTCGGGGCCTACGGGGCCAACGTCCTGACTTTC. This gives the protein CATSRVGAYGANVLTF.

This clonotype appeared a few times. J is TRBJ2-2 and V is TRBV20-1; unclear D gene. This CDR3 spans 13 amino acids. V dropped 3 bases and J dropped 2 bases, with 7 bases sitting between them. Germline V lookup: CDR1 DFQATT, CDR2 SNEGSKA (reference sequence). The CDR3 loop is CSASAYNTGELFF. The CDR3 DNA reads TGCAGTGCTAGCGCGTACAACACCGGGGAGCTGTTTTTT.

The sample holds many counts of this clonotype. This chain links TRBV12-3 or TRBV12-4 with TRBJ1-5; 7 bases align to TRBD1. The CDR3 spans 14 residues. V shed 5 bases, J shed 11 bases, and the junction held 12 bases outside the gene matches. CDR3 nucleotides: TGTGCCAGCAGTCCAGGACAGGTATGGGGTGCCCAGCATTTT. As protein: CASSPGQVWGAQHF.

The genes are TRBV5-1 and TRBJ2-7; no reliable D call. V was pared by 1 base and J by 1 base, with 15 bases between. Germline CDR1 and CDR2: SGHRS and YFSETQ. This CDR3 contains 16 residues. The CDR3 DNA reads as TGCGCCAGCAGCTTGTCCGCCGGGTTTGGTTCCTACGAGCAGTACTTC. Amino acids: CASSLSAGFGSYEQYF.

The V call is TRBV7-9, the J call TRBJ2-1; 7 nucleotides match TRBD2. CDR3 length: 15 residues. Germline V gene lookup returns CDR1 SEHNR and CDR2 FQNEAQ (reference sequence). Trimming cost V 5 bases and J 0 bases; bases outside gene matches: 4. The CDR3 here is CASSIGGSSYNEQFF. The CDR3, as DNA: TGTGCCAGCAGCATCGGGGGGAGCTCCTACAATGAGCAGTTCTTC. Together with reference TRBV7-9 and TRBJ2-1, the CDR3 gives the full variable domain: DTGVSQNPRHKITKRGQNVTFRCDPISEHNRLYWYRQTLGQGPEFLTYFQNEAQLEKSRLLSDRFSAERPKGSFSTLEIQRTEQGDSAMYLCASSIGGSSYNEQFFGPGTRLTVL.

This clonotype appeared a few times. The gene calls are TRBV2 and TRBJ2-3; 12 nucleotides line up with TRBD2. The CDR3 has 16 amino acids. Unmatched junction bases numbered 8, after V lost 6 bases and J lost 4 bases. Germline V gives CDR1 SNHLY, CDR2 FYNNEI. This CDR3 reads CASRNPTSGSSDTQYF. CDR3 nucleotides: TGTGCCAGCAGGAATCCGACTAGCGGGAGCTCAGATACGCAGTATTTT.

The chain is built from TRBV7-9 and TRBJ1-4; D call uncertain. This CDR3 is built from 14 residues. Germline-derived CDR1 and CDR2 are SEHNR and FQNEAQ (reference sequence). V dropped 5 bases and J dropped 7 bases, with 14 bases sitting between them. This CDR3 reads CASSTGSVREKLFF. CDR3 coding DNA: TGTGCCAGCAGCACTGGAAGTGTGCGTGAAAAACTGTTTTTT.

The table lists this clonotype with a few counts. V is TRBV7-8 and J is TRBJ2-7; 8 nucleotides line up with TRBD1. The CDR3 runs 15 residues. Germline V gene data show CDR1 as SGHVS and CDR2 as FQNEAQ. The V and J ends lost 1 base and 6 bases, in that order; junction bases with no gene match: 8. The CDR3, as DNA: TGTGCCAGCAGCTTAGACCGAGGGACAGGATTCGAGCAGTACTTC. Translating it yields CASSLDRGTGFEQYF.